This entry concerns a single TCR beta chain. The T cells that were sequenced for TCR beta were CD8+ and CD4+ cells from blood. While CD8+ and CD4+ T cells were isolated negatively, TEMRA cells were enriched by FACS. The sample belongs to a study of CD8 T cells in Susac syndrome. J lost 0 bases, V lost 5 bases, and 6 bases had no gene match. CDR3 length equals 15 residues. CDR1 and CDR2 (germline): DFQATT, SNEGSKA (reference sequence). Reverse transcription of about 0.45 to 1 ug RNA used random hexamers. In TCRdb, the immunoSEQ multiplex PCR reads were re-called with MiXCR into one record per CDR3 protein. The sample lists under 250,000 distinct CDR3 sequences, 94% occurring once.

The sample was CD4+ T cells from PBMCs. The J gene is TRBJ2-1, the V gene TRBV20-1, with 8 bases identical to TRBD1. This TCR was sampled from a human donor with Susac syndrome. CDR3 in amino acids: CSAFPDRDSYNEQFF. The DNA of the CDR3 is TGCAGTGCTTTCCCGGACAGGGACTCCTACAATGAGCAGTTCTTC.